Presented here are 17 T cell receptor beta chains from one specimen sequenced in a study of T-cell reconstitution after alpha-beta-depleted transplantation in children. Using unique molecular identifiers, the investigators prepared the TCRbeta library. TCRdb used MiXCR to reprocess the PCR reads, holding one entry per CDR3 protein. The sample holds some 500,000 distinct CDR3 sequences, less than 35% seen once. The source material was PBMCs from the stem cell graft donor, sampled from the stem cell graft. These receptors came from a human donor who donated a stem cell graft to a child with aplastic anemia.

This clonotype has a count of ten or more. The CDR3 region is CSAGRQEQFF. CDR3 nucleotide sequence: TGCAGTGCTGGTCGCCAAGAGCAGTTCTTC. V usage is TRBV20-1 and J usage is TRBJ2-1; D not resolved. The length of the CDR3 is 10 residues. V was shortened by 5 bases and J by 10 bases, with 9 bases between the two germline ends. Germline V CDR1 and CDR2: DFQATT, SNEGSKA (reference sequence).

This chain links TRBV27 with TRBJ2-1, with D unclear. Germline V gene sequence: CDR1 MNHEY, CDR2 SMNVEV (reference sequence). The CDR3 is 14 residues long. V was trimmed by 6 bases and J by 6 bases, leaving 15 bases between them. Written as DNA, the CDR3 is TGTGCCAGCAGCCTACTGGGTATACGCAATGAGCAGTTCTTC. The encoded protein is CASSLLGIRNEQFF.

The V gene is TRBV25-1, the J gene TRBJ1-1; perhaps TRBD1 as D (5 bases). The CDR3 runs to 15 residues. The germline V gene encodes CDR1 MGHDK and CDR2 SYGVNS. V lost 3 bases and J 8 bases, leaving 19 bases between the germline ends. CDR3 sequence reads: CASSESTSRGREAFF. For the CDR3, the DNA is TGTGCCAGCAGTGAGTCAACGAGCCGGGGCAGGGAAGCTTTCTTT.

A few counts support this clonotype. The chain recombines TRBV12-3 or TRBV12-4 with TRBJ2-7, with TRBD1 matching over 11 bases. The CDR3 is made up of 15 amino acids. Trimming took 5 bases from V and 5 from J; bases not matched to a gene: 8. The CDR3 reads CASSQGQGAGHEQYF. The CDR3 nucleotides read TGTGCCAGCAGTCAAGGACAGGGGGCGGGACACGAGCAGTACTTC.

The chain is built from TRBV7-2 and TRBJ1-5; possibly TRBD1 for D (5 bases). The CDR3 runs to 15 residues. Germline CDR1 SGHTA, CDR2 FQGNSA. Trimming pared 5 bases from V and 8 bases from J, leaving 19 bases between. This CDR3 is CASSQQPGTGKPQHF. CDR3 sequence (DNA): TGTGCCAGCAGCCAGCAACCCGGGACTGGGAAGCCCCAGCATTTT.

This clonotype was counted only a few times. The J gene is TRBJ2-5, the V gene TRBV3-1; unclear D gene. Germline V CDR1 and CDR2: LGHDT, YNNKEL (reference sequence). The CDR3 runs to 15 residues. Trimming shortened V by 0 bases and J by 5 bases, and 13 bases separated the two germline ends. The DNA for the CDR3 is TGTGCCAGCAGCCAAGACAGCCGCAGTGCCGAGACCCAGTACTTC. This translates into CASSQDSRSAETQYF.

The V and J genes are TRBV20-1 and TRBJ1-1; the D gene is possibly TRBD1 (5 bases). The CDR3 has 13 amino acids. Trimming shortened V by 6 bases and J by 0 bases, and 11 bases separated the two germline ends. The germline CDR1 and CDR2 sequences are DFQATT and SNEGSKA (reference sequence). The CDR3 loop reads CSAATDLNTEAFF. CDR3 DNA: TGCAGTGCCGCGACAGACCTGAACACTGAAGCTTTCTTT.

The chain's CDR3 is CASRRGAIQETQYF. CDR3 sequence (DNA): TGTGCCAGCAGGAGGGGGGCGATACAAGAGACCCAGTACTTC. V usage is TRBV7-2 and J usage is TRBJ2-5, with D possibly being TRBD1 or TRBD2 (6 bases each). Germline loops: CDR1 SGHTA, CDR2 FQGNSA. There are 14 residues in the CDR3. Trimming removed 6 bases at V and 2 bases at J, with 13 bases between.

The chain uses TRBV4-1 and TRBJ1-5, with TRBD1 identical over 9 bases. The ends lost 5 bases at V and 5 bases at J; junction bases unmatched: 10. CDR1 MGHRA and CDR2 YSYEKL come from the germline V gene. The length of the CDR3 is 16 residues. CDR3 nucleotide sequence: TGCGCCAGCAGCTCACCCGGGACAGGGAAGGATCAGCCCCAGCATTTT. Translation: CASSSPGTGKDQPQHF.

This clonotype occurred a few times. This chain joins TRBV27 and TRBJ2-3; TRBD1 is a possible D gene (5 bases). From germline, CDR1 is MNHEY and CDR2 SMNVEV (reference sequence). The CDR3 runs to 15 residues. The V end lost 1 base, the J end lost 2 bases, and 10 bases lay between the germline ends. The chain's CDR3 is CASSLLDSFTDTQYF. CDR3 nucleotide sequence: TGTGCCAGCAGTTTATTAGACAGTTTCACAGATACGCAGTATTTT.

This chain joins TRBV5-1 and TRBJ2-5; D call uncertain. This CDR3 has 16 amino acids. Trimming took off 0 bases at V and 1 base at J, with 13 bases between the two ends. Germline V gene sequence: CDR1 SGHRS, CDR2 YFSETQ. CDR3: CASSLEGLPPQETQYF. Written as DNA, the CDR3 is TGCGCCAGCAGCTTGGAGGGCCTTCCCCCCCAAGAGACCCAGTACTTC.

This clonotype was found many times. This chain joins TRBV7-2 and TRBJ2-3; D is undetermined. The CDR3 extends over 13 amino acids. Germline assignment: CDR1 SGHTA and CDR2 FQGNSA. V shed 5 bases and J shed 4 bases, with 10 bases lying between them. CDR3 bases: TGTGCCAGCAGCCCACTCGTCCCAGATACGCAGTATTTT. The encoded protein is CASSPLVPDTQYF.

The chain couples TRBV6-1 to TRBJ2-3, with no clear D. Germline assignment: CDR1 MNHNS and CDR2 SASEGT. The CDR3 has 13 residues. Between the trimmed V and J ends, which lost 6 bases and 2 bases, there was a span of 9 bases. The CDR3 DNA reads TGTGCCAGCAGGCCGGTGGACACAGATACGCAGTATTTT. This encodes CASRPVDTDTQYF.

The chain uses TRBV10-3 and TRBJ1-5; the D is unclear. The CDR3 loop spans 13 amino acids. Germline V CDR1 and CDR2: ENHRY, SYGVKD. With 8 bases removed from V and 1 base from J, the gap between germline ends came to 9 bases. For the CDR3, the DNA is TGTGCCATCGGCCCTGGGAGCAATCAGCCCCAGCATTTT. Translating gives CAIGPGSNQPQHF.

The DNA of the CDR3 is TGTGCCAGCAGCTCCCCAGGACAGGGGGCAGATACGCAGTATTTT. The encoded protein is CASSSPGQGADTQYF. This chain joins TRBV28 and TRBJ2-3; 10 bases fit TRBD1. This CDR3 has 15 amino acids. J was trimmed by 4 bases and V by 6 bases; bases with no gene match: 7. Germline V gene sequence: CDR1 MDHEN, CDR2 SYDVKM. The full variable domain, with the rest looked up from reference TRBV28 and TRBJ2-3, is DVKVTQSSRYLVKRTGEKVFLECVQDMDHENMFWYRQDPGLGLRLIYFSYDVKMKEKGDIPEGYSVSREKKERFSLILESASTNQTSMYLCASSSPGQGADTQYFGPGTRLTVL.

J is TRBJ1-1 and V is TRBV11-3, with D perhaps matching TRBD1 (5 bases). CDR1 is SGHNT and CDR2 is YENEEA in the germline V gene. The germline V and J ends were trimmed by 1 base and 0 bases, with 12 bases remaining between them. The CDR3 length is 16 residues. The DNA of the CDR3 is TGTGCCAGCAGCTTAGTGGCGGGGGATCTGAACACTGAAGCTTTCTTT. This sequence encodes CASSLVAGDLNTEAFF.

Comments on this clonotype: An end of the junction does not agree with germline; a read error may underlie this. The chain recombines TRBV7-2 with TRBJ1-1, with TRBD1 as a possible D gene (5 bases). The CDR3 runs 11 residues. In germline, CDR1 is SGHTA, CDR2 FQGNSA. The CDR3 region has the DNA TGTGCCAGCAGCTTAGGATGGGGAGGGACGTTT. This translates into CASSLGWGGTF.